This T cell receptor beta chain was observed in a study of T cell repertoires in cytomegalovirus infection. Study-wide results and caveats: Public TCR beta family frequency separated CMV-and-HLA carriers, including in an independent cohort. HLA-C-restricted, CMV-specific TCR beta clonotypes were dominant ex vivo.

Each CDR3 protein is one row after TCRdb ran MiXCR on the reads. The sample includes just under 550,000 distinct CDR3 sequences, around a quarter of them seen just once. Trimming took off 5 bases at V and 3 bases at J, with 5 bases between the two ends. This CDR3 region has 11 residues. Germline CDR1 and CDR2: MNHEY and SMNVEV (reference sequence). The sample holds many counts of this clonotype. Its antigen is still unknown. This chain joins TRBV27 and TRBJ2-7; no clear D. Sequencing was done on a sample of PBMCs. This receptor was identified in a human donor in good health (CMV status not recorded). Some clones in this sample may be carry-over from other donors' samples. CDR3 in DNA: TGTGCCAGCAGTAGAGGCTACGAGCAGTACTTC. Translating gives CASSRGYEQYF.